This TCR beta chain was obtained from a study of shared clonotypes between healthy human individuals. Study-wide findings and caveats: Memory subsets generally showed lower estimated richness than naive subsets.

The assay was immunoSEQ multiplex PCR, and TCRdb's table has in-frame clones only and misses some. The sample consists of about 120,000 clones, around 65% of them appearing once. Comments on this clone: Its target is not known.

Germline CDR1 reads MDHEN; CDR2 reads SYDVKM. Between the trimmed V and J ends, which lost 2 bases and 5 bases, there was a span of 12 bases. The CDR3 sequence is 14 residues long. CD8 memory pooled CD45RO+ cells and CCR7-negative CD45RA+ TemRA cells. This TCR was sampled from a woman aged 25 to 45 in good health. This rearrangement joins TRBV28 to TRBJ2-5; D gene uncertain. What was sequenced was memory CD8+ T cells sorted from blood. Subset reported: CD45RO+ cells pooled with CCR7-negative TemRA cells. CDR3 amino acids: CASSLELIGETQYF. The CDR3 DNA follows: TGTGCCAGCAGTTTAGAGTTAATTGGTGAGACCCAGTACTTC.